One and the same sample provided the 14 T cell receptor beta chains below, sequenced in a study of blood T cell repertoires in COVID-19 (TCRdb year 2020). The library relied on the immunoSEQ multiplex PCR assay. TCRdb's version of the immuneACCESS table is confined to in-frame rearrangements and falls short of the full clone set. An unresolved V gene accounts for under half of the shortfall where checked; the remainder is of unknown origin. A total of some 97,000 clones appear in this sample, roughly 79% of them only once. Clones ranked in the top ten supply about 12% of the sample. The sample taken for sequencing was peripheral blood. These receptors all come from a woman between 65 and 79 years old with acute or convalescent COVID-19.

CDR3: CASSDKTGAPGSTDTQYF. CDR3 nucleotide sequence: TGTGCCAGCAGCGACAAGACAGGGGCCCCTGGTAGCACAGATACGCAGTATTTT. The chain is built from TRBV9 and TRBJ2-3, with 8 bases identical to TRBD1. Germline V lookup: CDR1 SGDLS, CDR2 YYNGEE. The CDR3 spans 18 residues. Trimming at V came to 3 bases and at J to 0 bases, leaving 12 bases not matched to a gene.

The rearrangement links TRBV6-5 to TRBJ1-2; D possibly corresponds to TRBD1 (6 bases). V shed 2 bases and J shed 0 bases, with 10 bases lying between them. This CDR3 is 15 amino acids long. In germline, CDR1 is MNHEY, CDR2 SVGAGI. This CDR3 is CASSYGGAPNYGYTF. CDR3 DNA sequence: TGTGCCAGCAGTTACGGGGGGGCCCCTAACTATGGCTACACCTTC.

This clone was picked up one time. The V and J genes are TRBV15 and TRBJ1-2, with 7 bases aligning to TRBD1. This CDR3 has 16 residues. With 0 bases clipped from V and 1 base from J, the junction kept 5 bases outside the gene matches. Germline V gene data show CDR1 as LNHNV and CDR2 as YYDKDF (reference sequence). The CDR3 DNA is TGTGCCACCAGCAGAGAGGGGACAGCAGTTAACTATGGCTACACCTTC. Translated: CATSREGTAVNYGYTF.

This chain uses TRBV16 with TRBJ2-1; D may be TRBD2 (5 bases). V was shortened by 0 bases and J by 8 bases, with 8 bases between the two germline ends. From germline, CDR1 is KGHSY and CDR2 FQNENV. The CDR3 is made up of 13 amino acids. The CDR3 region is CASSQSRGYEQFF. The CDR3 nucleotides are TGTGCCAGCAGCCAATCGAGAGGGTATGAGCAGTTCTTC. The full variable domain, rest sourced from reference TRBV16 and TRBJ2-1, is GEEVAQTPKHLVRGEGQKAKLYCAPIKGHSYVFWYQQVLKNEFKFLISFQNENVFDETGMPKERFSAKCLPNSPCSLEIQATKLEDSAVYFCASSQSRGYEQFFGPGTRLTVL.

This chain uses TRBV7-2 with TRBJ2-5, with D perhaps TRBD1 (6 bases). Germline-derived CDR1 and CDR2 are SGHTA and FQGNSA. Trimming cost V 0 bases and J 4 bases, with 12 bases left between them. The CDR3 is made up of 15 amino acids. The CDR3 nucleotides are TGTGCCAGCAGCTTAGCGGCAGGGGTGGTAGAGACCCAGTACTTC. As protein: CASSLAAGVVETQYF.

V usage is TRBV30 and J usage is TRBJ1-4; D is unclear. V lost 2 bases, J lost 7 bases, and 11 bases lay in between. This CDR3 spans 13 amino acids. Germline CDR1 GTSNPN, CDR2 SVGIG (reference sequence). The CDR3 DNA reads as TGTGCCTGGAGTATAGTGGTGTTTGAAAAACTGTTTTTT. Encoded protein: CAWSIVVFEKLFF.

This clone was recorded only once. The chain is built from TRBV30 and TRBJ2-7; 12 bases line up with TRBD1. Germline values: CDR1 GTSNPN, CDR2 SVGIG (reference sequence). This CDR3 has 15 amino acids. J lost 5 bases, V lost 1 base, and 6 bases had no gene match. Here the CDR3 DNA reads TGTGCCTGGAGTGACCCGAGGGACAGGGGGCACGAGCAGTACGTC. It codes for CAWSDPRDRGHEQYV.

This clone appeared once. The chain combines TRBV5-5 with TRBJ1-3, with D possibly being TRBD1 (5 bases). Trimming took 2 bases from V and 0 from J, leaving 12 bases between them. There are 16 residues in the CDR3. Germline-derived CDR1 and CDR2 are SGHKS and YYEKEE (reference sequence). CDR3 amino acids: CASSFDRPPSGNTIYF. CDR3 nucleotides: TGTGCCAGCAGCTTCGACAGACCACCCTCTGGAAACACCATATATTTT.

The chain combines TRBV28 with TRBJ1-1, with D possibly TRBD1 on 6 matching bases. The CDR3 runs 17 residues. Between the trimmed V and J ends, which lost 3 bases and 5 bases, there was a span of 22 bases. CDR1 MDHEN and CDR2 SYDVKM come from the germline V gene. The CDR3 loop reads CASSLGGQGSVGTEAFF. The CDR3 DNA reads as TGTGCCAGCAGTTTGGGGGGGCAGGGGTCCGTCGGGACTGAAGCTTTCTTT. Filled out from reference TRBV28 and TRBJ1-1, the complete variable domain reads DVKVTQSSRYLVKRTGEKVFLECVQDMDHENMFWYRQDPGLGLRLIYFSYDVKMKEKGDIPEGYSVSREKKERFSLILESASTNQTSMYLCASSLGGQGSVGTEAFFGQGTRLTVV.

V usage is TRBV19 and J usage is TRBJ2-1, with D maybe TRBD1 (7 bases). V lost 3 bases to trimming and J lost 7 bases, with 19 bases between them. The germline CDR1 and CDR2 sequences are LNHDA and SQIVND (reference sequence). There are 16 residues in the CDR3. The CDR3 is CASSIPGGKSGNEQFF. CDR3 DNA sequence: TGTGCCAGTAGTATCCCAGGGGGGAAGAGTGGGAATGAGCAGTTCTTC.

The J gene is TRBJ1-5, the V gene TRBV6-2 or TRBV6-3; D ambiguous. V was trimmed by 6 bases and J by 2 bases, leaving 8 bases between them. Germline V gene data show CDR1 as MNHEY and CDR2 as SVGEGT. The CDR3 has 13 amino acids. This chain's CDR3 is CASSSFGNQPQHF. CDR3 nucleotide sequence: TGTGCCAGCAGCTCGTTTGGCAATCAGCCCCAGCATTTT.

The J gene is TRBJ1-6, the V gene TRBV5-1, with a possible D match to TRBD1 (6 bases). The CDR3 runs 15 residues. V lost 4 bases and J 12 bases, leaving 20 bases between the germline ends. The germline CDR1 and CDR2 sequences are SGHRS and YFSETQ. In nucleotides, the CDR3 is TGCGCCAGCAGCCAGACAGGCTCTTCTCAAGTACCCCTCCACTTT. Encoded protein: CASSQTGSSQVPLHF.

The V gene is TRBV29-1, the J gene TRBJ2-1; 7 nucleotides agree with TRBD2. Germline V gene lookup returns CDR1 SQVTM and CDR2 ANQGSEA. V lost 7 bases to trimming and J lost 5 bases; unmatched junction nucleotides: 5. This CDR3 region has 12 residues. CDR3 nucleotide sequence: TGCAGCGCCCCCGGGGGGAACAATGAGCAGTTCTTC. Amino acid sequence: CSAPGGNNEQFF.

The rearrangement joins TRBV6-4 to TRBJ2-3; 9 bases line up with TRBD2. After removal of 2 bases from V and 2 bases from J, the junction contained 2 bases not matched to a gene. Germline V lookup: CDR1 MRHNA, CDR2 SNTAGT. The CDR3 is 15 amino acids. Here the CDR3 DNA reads TGTGCCAGCAGTGACGCTAGCGGGGCCACAGATACGCAGTATTTT. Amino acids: CASSDASGATDTQYF.